The rows below give T cell receptor beta chains drawn from one sample of a study of CD8 T cells in ankylosing spondylitis. MiXCR was run by TCRdb on the 5' RACE reads, yielding one entry per CDR3 protein. The table lists about 280,000 distinct CDR3 sequences, around 19% of them singletons. Specimen: blood, either unsorted or a sorted T cell fraction (not recorded which). The receptor set was obtained from a male donor with ankylosing spondylitis or in good health (not recorded which). The CDR3 runs from the conserved cysteine through the conserved F or W. The order of the fields is CDR3 DNA, CDR3 protein, clone size, D gene, V gene, J gene. A D gene is named only where the DNA matches it firmly. Only some rows state a clone size, as once, few, many or a class for expanded clones.

CDR3nt: TGTGCCAGCAGTTTAGGGCAGGGGCTAGATACGCAGTATTTT
CDR3aa: CASSLGQGLDTQYF
abundance: many
d_gene: .
v_gene: TRBV28
j_gene: TRBJ2-3

CDR3nt: TGCGCCAGCAGCAGCGGGGGTTCTCCCGGGGAGCTGTTTTTT
CDR3aa: CASSSGGSPGELFF
abundance: few
d_gene: TRBD2
v_gene: TRBV5-1
j_gene: TRBJ2-2

CDR3nt: TGTGCCAGCAGCTTAGTTTTCTCCGTAGTTCAAGATACGCAGTATTTT
CDR3aa: CASSLVFSVVQDTQYF
abundance: .
d_gene: .
v_gene: TRBV7-2
j_gene: TRBJ2-3

CDR3nt: TGCGCCAGCAGAAAGGGACAGGCGAACACTGAAGCTTTCTTT
CDR3aa: CASRKGQANTEAFF
abundance: many
d_gene: TRBD1
v_gene: TRBV5-1
j_gene: TRBJ1-1

CDR3nt: TGCGCCAGCATTCCAGGGGGAAAGGAGAACACCGGGGAGCTGTTTTTT
CDR3aa: CASIPGGKENTGELFF
abundance: .
d_gene: TRBD1
v_gene: TRBV5-1
j_gene: TRBJ2-2

CDR3nt: TGTGCCAGCAGCCCCCTTGAGGTCAGCAATCAGCCCCAGCATTTT
CDR3aa: CASSPLEVSNQPQHF
abundance: few
d_gene: .
v_gene: TRBV27
j_gene: TRBJ1-5

CDR3nt: TGTGCCAGCAGCTCGCCGGTTGAGCAGTTCTTC
CDR3aa: CASSSPVEQFF
abundance: many
d_gene: .
v_gene: TRBV6-5
j_gene: TRBJ2-1

CDR3nt: TGCAGTGCTAGTGTAGCGGGAATAGGAGAGACCCAGTACTTC
CDR3aa: CSASVAGIGETQYF
abundance: .
d_gene: TRBD2
v_gene: TRBV20-1
j_gene: TRBJ2-5

CDR3nt: TGTGCCAGCAGTCCGACCGAGGGGGGATACAATGAGCAGTTCTTC
CDR3aa: CASSPTEGGYNEQFF
abundance: .
d_gene: .
v_gene: TRBV28
j_gene: TRBJ2-1

CDR3nt: TGTGCCAGCAGCCAACGGGGGGGAGGCCAAGAGACCCAGTACTTC
CDR3aa: CASSQRGGGQETQYF
abundance: few
d_gene: TRBD2
v_gene: TRBV3-1
j_gene: TRBJ2-5

CDR3nt: TGTGCCAGCGACCAACGGGAGTACAATGAGCAGTTCTTC
CDR3aa: CASDQREYNEQFF
abundance: .
d_gene: .
v_gene: TRBV6-2/TRBV6-3
j_gene: TRBJ2-1

CDR3nt: TGTGCCAGTGGGACCGGGGCAGGGGGGTTGTATTCACCCCTCCACTTT
CDR3aa: CASGTGAGGLYSPLHF
abundance: few
d_gene: TRBD1
v_gene: TRBV25-1
j_gene: TRBJ1-6

CDR3nt: TGCGCCAGCAGTCTCGGGACAGATGTGGACATTCAGTACTTC
CDR3aa: CASSLGTDVDIQYF
abundance: once
d_gene: TRBD1
v_gene: TRBV5-1
j_gene: TRBJ2-4

CDR3nt: TGTGCCAGCAGTACAGGTCAGGGTCGAAATGAGCAGTTCTTC
CDR3aa: CASSTGQGRNEQFF
abundance: .
d_gene: .
v_gene: TRBV28
j_gene: TRBJ2-1

CDR3nt: TGCGCCAGCAGTGAGCAGGGTCCACGCACAGATACGCAGTATTTT
CDR3aa: CASSEQGPRTDTQYF
abundance: few
d_gene: .
v_gene: TRBV10-2
j_gene: TRBJ2-3

CDR3nt: TGTGCCAGCAGGAGTACAACTAATGAAAAACTGTTTTTT
CDR3aa: CASRSTTNEKLFF
abundance: few
d_gene: .
v_gene: TRBV27
j_gene: TRBJ1-4

CDR3nt: TGTGCCAGCAGGCCCACAGGGGGTCGGGAGACCCAGTACTTC
CDR3aa: CASRPTGGRETQYF
abundance: .
d_gene: TRBD1
v_gene: TRBV28
j_gene: TRBJ2-5

CDR3nt: TGCAGCGTACGTGGGCCCGGGAGCAATCAGCCCCAGCATTTT
CDR3aa: CSVRGPGSNQPQHF
abundance: few
d_gene: .
v_gene: TRBV29-1
j_gene: TRBJ1-5

CDR3nt: TGTGCCAGCAGCTCGTGGACAGTCACGAACACTGAAGCTTTCTTT
CDR3aa: CASSSWTVTNTEAFF
abundance: .
d_gene: .
v_gene: TRBV7-9
j_gene: TRBJ1-1

CDR3nt: TGCAGTGCTAGGTGGGGGAGGGGGAACACTGAAGCTTTCTTT
CDR3aa: CSARWGRGNTEAFF
abundance: few
d_gene: .
v_gene: TRBV20-1
j_gene: TRBJ1-1

CDR3nt: TGTGCCAGCAGCTTGGCAGGTTTCAATCAGCCCCAGCATTTT
CDR3aa: CASSLAGFNQPQHF
abundance: .
d_gene: .
v_gene: TRBV7-9
j_gene: TRBJ1-5

CDR3nt: TGTGCCAGCAGTTACGACTGGCCGGGGACCGGGGAGCTGTTTTTT
CDR3aa: CASSYDWPGTGELFF
abundance: .
d_gene: .
v_gene: TRBV6-5
j_gene: TRBJ2-2

CDR3nt: TGTGCCAGCAGTTCCCCGAGAGGATGGAATGAGCAGTTCTTC
CDR3aa: CASSSPRGWNEQFF
abundance: few
d_gene: .
v_gene: TRBV6-5
j_gene: TRBJ2-1

CDR3nt: TGTGCCAGCAGCTTAGCTCCACGAGAGACCCAGTACTTC
CDR3aa: CASSLAPRETQYF
abundance: few
d_gene: .
v_gene: TRBV7-6
j_gene: TRBJ2-5